The rows below give T cell receptor beta chains drawn from one sample of a study of T-cell reconstitution after alpha-beta-depleted transplantation in children. TCRdb itself ran the PCR reads through MiXCR, one entry per CDR3 protein. The sample records 670,000 or so distinct CDR3 sequences, around 12% being singletons. The starting material was PBMCs, obtained before TCRalphabeta/CD19-depleted stem cell transplant. The source is a girl aged 2-10 years with congenital amegakaryocytic thrombocytopenia, due to receive a stem cell transplant. Each CDR3 is given with its conserved first and last residue. The D gene is left open where the match is weak. Some rows have no size entry. The others give once, few or many, or a class for an expanded clone.

V gene: TRBV5-1
D gene: -
clone size: many
J gene: TRBJ2-3
CDR3 DNA: TGCGCCAGCAGCTTGTCGGCAGGCACAGATACGCAGTATTTT
CDR3 protein: CASSLSAGTDTQYF

V gene: TRBV20-1
D gene: -
clone size: few
J gene: TRBJ2-5
CDR3 DNA: TGCAGTGCTAGAGCAGGCAGGGGCCAGAAAGAGACCCAGTACTTC
CDR3 protein: CSARAGRGQKETQYF

V gene: TRBV12-3/TRBV12-4
D gene: -
clone size: -
J gene: TRBJ1-1
CDR3 DNA: TGTGCCAGCAGTTTAGAGGTCCGCAGGGCTTTCTTT
CDR3 protein: CASSLEVRRAFF

V gene: TRBV12-3/TRBV12-4
D gene: -
clone size: -
J gene: TRBJ2-7
CDR3 DNA: TGTGCCAGCAAGGTCATCGGGAACCCCTACGAGCAGTACTTC
CDR3 protein: CASKVIGNPYEQYF

V gene: TRBV20-1
D gene: -
clone size: many
J gene: TRBJ1-5
CDR3 DNA: TGCAGTGCTAGAGGTCAGGGCCGCTGGGCCCAGCATTTT
CDR3 protein: CSARGQGRWAQHF

V gene: TRBV5-1
D gene: -
clone size: many
J gene: TRBJ2-2
CDR3 DNA: TGCGCCAGCAGCCGTGAAAGGGGAAACACCGGGGAGCTGTTTTTT
CDR3 protein: CASSRERGNTGELFF

V gene: TRBV12-3/TRBV12-4
D gene: TRBD1
clone size: -
J gene: TRBJ1-5
CDR3 DNA: TGTGCCAGCAGTTTAGTTACGGACAGGGGTTGGGGCAATCAGCCCCAGCATTTT
CDR3 protein: CASSLVTDRGWGNQPQHF

V gene: TRBV5-1
D gene: -
clone size: many
J gene: TRBJ2-3
CDR3 DNA: TGCGCCAGCAGCTTCGGCAGAACTAGCACAGATACGCAGTATTTT
CDR3 protein: CASSFGRTSTDTQYF

V gene: TRBV5-1
D gene: TRBD2
clone size: -
J gene: TRBJ2-1
CDR3 DNA: TGCGCCAGCAGCTTTTCCGGGACTAGCTCTTTTTATGAGCAGTTCTTC
CDR3 protein: CASSFSGTSSFYEQFF

V gene: TRBV29-1
D gene: -
clone size: many
J gene: TRBJ2-2
CDR3 DNA: TGCAGCGTTTGGGGGCCCACCGGGGAGCTGTTTTTT
CDR3 protein: CSVWGPTGELFF

V gene: TRBV20-1
D gene: -
clone size: many
J gene: TRBJ2-7
CDR3 DNA: TGCAGTGCCCAAACCCCCTACGAGCAGTACTTC
CDR3 protein: CSAQTPYEQYF

V gene: TRBV20-1
D gene: -
clone size: many
J gene: TRBJ2-1
CDR3 DNA: TGCAGCGCCCTGGGACAAGGTGAGCAGTTCTTC
CDR3 protein: CSALGQGEQFF

V gene: TRBV5-1
D gene: -
clone size: many
J gene: TRBJ1-1
CDR3 DNA: TGCGCCAGCAGCTTGATCAGGCCGCGCGTCAACACTGAAGCTTTCTTT
CDR3 protein: CASSLIRPRVNTEAFF

V gene: TRBV12-3/TRBV12-4
D gene: -
clone size: -
J gene: TRBJ2-5
CDR3 DNA: TGTGCCAGCAGTTATGGTGACTGGCAAGAGACCCAGTCCTTC
CDR3 protein: CASSYGDWQETQSF

V gene: TRBV10-3
D gene: TRBD2
clone size: many
J gene: TRBJ2-1
CDR3 DNA: TGTGCCATCAGTGGTCTAGCGGAGTACAATGAGCAGTTCTTC
CDR3 protein: CAISGLAEYNEQFF

V gene: TRBV5-1
D gene: TRBD1
clone size: medium-sized
J gene: TRBJ2-2
CDR3 DNA: TGCGCCAGCGGAGGACAGGGCAACACCGGGGAGCTGTTTTTT
CDR3 protein: CASGGQGNTGELFF

V gene: TRBV20-1
D gene: -
clone size: few
J gene: TRBJ1-2
CDR3 DNA: TGCAGTGCCCCCAAGGGGAGGGATAACTTTTACAGCTACACCTTC
CDR3 protein: CSAPKGRDNFYSYTF

V gene: TRBV5-1
D gene: TRBD1
clone size: -
J gene: TRBJ1-1
CDR3 DNA: TGCGCCAGCAGCGCAGACAGGGGCGGTGTCACTGAAGCTTTCTTT
CDR3 protein: CASSADRGGVTEAFF

V gene: TRBV20-1
D gene: -
clone size: many
J gene: TRBJ2-7
CDR3 DNA: TGCAGTGCTAGTGTCCATTACGAGCAGTACTTC
CDR3 protein: CSASVHYEQYF

V gene: TRBV12-3/TRBV12-4
D gene: -
clone size: many
J gene: TRBJ2-3
CDR3 DNA: TGTGCCAGCAGCCCCGGGGATAGGACAGATACGCAGTATTTT
CDR3 protein: CASSPGDRTDTQYF